The rows below give T cell receptor beta chains drawn from one sample of a study of control samples from healthy donors and cancer patients. The table came from immunoSEQ multiplex PCR; TCRdb's copy has only in-frame clones and leaves some out. Here the sample spans 100,000 to 150,000 clones, more than 85% being singletons. The sequenced sample was blood. The origin of the receptors is a young man in good health. CDR3s include the opening cysteine and the closing phenylalanine or tryptophan. D genes are given only for firm matches. A row's size may be missing; if present it is once, few, many or a size class.

CDR3nt,CDR3aa,abundance,j_gene,v_gene,d_gene
TGTGCCAGTAGTATTGGGACAGGGGTCTTTCAGCCCCAGCATTTT,CASSIGTGVFQPQHF,.,TRBJ1-5,TRBV19,TRBD1
TGTGCCTGGAGCAGGCCTGACACAGATACGCAGTATTTT,CAWSRPDTDTQYF,.,TRBJ2-3,TRBV30,.
TGTGCTAGTGGTTTGGTAATAGGGAGTTTGAATGAGCAGTTCTTC,CASGLVIGSLNEQFF,once,TRBJ2-1,TRBV12-5,.
TGTGCCAGCAGTGAACGGACAGAAGCTAGGACTGAAGCTTTCTTT,CASSERTEARTEAFF,.,TRBJ1-1,TRBV6-1,.
TGTGCCAGTCGGGTTACAGGGGGCGAGGAGACCCAGTACTTC,CASRVTGGEETQYF,once,TRBJ2-5,TRBV13,TRBD1
TGTGCCAGCAGCCTCGGGACAGCCATGAACACTGAAGCTTTCTTT,CASSLGTAMNTEAFF,.,TRBJ1-1,TRBV5-6,TRBD1
TGCGCCAGCAGCTTGGGAGGTCCGGGCTCGGGGGAGACCCAGTACTTC,CASSLGGPGSGETQYF,.,TRBJ2-5,TRBV5-1,.
TGCGCCAGCAGCTTAACCGGGACAGGAGACTATGGCTACACCTTC,CASSLTGTGDYGYTF,.,TRBJ1-2,TRBV5-1,TRBD1
TGTGCCAGCAGCACACCGGGACAGGGCATCGCAGAGACCCAGTACTTC,CASSTPGQGIAETQYF,.,TRBJ2-5,TRBV7-9,TRBD1
TGTGCCAGCAGCGTATTCCCTAGCGGGGGGGCCACCGGGGAGCTGTTTTTT,CASSVFPSGGATGELFF,few,TRBJ2-2,TRBV9,TRBD2
TGTGCCAGCAGCGTGGCTAACTCTGGAAACACCATATATTTT,CASSVANSGNTIYF,.,TRBJ1-3,TRBV9,.
TGTGCCAGCAGCCCCTGGACAGGGGGCGATCACACTGAAGCTTTCTTT,CASSPWTGGDHTEAFF,.,TRBJ1-1,TRBV3-1/TRBV3-2,TRBD1
TGTGCTAGTGGCGGACCCCTGGCAGGGTCCTACGAGCAGTACTTC,CASGGPLAGSYEQYF,.,TRBJ2-7,TRBV12-5,.
TGTGCCAGCAGCGAAGTCGCAAGCACGAACACCGGGGAGCTGTTTTTT,CASSEVASTNTGELFF,.,TRBJ2-2,TRBV5-6,.
TGTGCCAGCAGCTTAAGCTCGCAGGGGACTTCACCCCTCCACTTT,CASSLSSQGTSPLHF,.,TRBJ1-6,TRBV7-2,.
TGTGCCAGCAGCGCCCACGGCTCCACATACGAGCAGTACTTC,CASSAHGSTYEQYF,.,TRBJ2-7,TRBV9,.
TGTGCCAGTAGCGACAGGGGCGGCAATCAGCCCCAGCATTTT,CASSDRGGNQPQHF,.,TRBJ1-5,TRBV19,TRBD1
TGTGCCAGCAGCCCACCAAACAGGTATAATGAGCAGTTCTTC,CASSPPNRYNEQFF,.,TRBJ2-1,TRBV5-4,.
TGTGCCAGCAGAGCGACAGAGAACTATGGCTACACCTTC,CASRATENYGYTF,.,TRBJ1-2,TRBV27,.
TGTGCCAGTAGTATGGGACTCGGGTCACCCCTCCACTTT,CASSMGLGSPLHF,once,TRBJ1-6,TRBV19,.
TGTGCCAGCAGCCAAGCGGGGGGCTCTTTCAATGAGCAGTTCTTC,CASSQAGGSFNEQFF,.,TRBJ2-1,TRBV14,.
TGTGCCAGCAGCAAGGACAGAATGAACACTGAAGCTTTCTTT,CASSKDRMNTEAFF,.,TRBJ1-1,TRBV7-3,.
TGTGCCAGTAGTATGGGCAGGGGTTTTTATGGCTACACCTTC,CASSMGRGFYGYTF,.,TRBJ1-2,TRBV19,.
TGTGCCATCAGGCTTGATAGCTATGGCTACACCTTC,CAIRLDSYGYTF,.,TRBJ1-2,TRBV6-5,.
TGTGCCAGCAGTGACACACCTTACAGGGGCAGGGGGACTGAAGCTTTCTTT,CASSDTPYRGRGTEAFF,.,TRBJ1-1,TRBV27,TRBD1
TGTGCCAGCAGCTTAGGGCTAGCTGAAGAGACCCAGTACTTC,CASSLGLAEETQYF,.,TRBJ2-5,TRBV7-3,.
TGTGCCAGCAGTGAACGAGGGGGTTCCAAAAACATTCAGTACTTC,CASSERGGSKNIQYF,.,TRBJ2-4,TRBV2,.
TGTGCCAGCTCACCACTACCGGGACAGCACTCCTACGAGCAGTACTTC,CASSPLPGQHSYEQYF,once,TRBJ2-7,TRBV18,TRBD1
TGTGCCAGCAGCCATCACCGGGACTGGCTAAATGAGCAGTTCTTC,CASSHHRDWLNEQFF,.,TRBJ2-1,TRBV3-1/TRBV3-2,.
TGCGCCAACGACCCGGGACAAGACCTGTACTTC,CANDPGQDLYF,.,TRBJ2-4,TRBV10-1,.
TGTGCCAGCAGCTTGAACAGGTACAATGAGCAGTTCTTC,CASSLNRYNEQFF,.,TRBJ2-1,TRBV5-8,.
TGTGCCAGCAGCCATCAAGCCGACTACGAGCAGTACTTC,CASSHQADYEQYF,.,TRBJ2-7,TRBV11-2,.
TGTGCCAGCACCCCTGGTCTCCCGATGGGCACAGATACGCAGTATTTT,CASTPGLPMGTDTQYF,.,TRBJ2-3,TRBV5-4,.
TGTGCCAGCAACGGACAGGGAGGCCACGAGCAGTACTTC,CASNGQGGHEQYF,.,TRBJ2-7,TRBV6-5,TRBD1
TGTGCCTGGAGTCTCGGAACAGGGGAATTGCCCCTCCACTTT,CAWSLGTGELPLHF,.,TRBJ1-6,TRBV30,TRBD1
TGTGCCAGCAGCTTTTTCAGGGGGATTTCCTACGAGCAGTACTTC,CASSFFRGISYEQYF,.,TRBJ2-7,TRBV11-2,TRBD1
TGCGCCAGCAGCCCCGGGACTAGCGGCGAGCAGTACTTC,CASSPGTSGEQYF,.,TRBJ2-7,TRBV5-1,TRBD2
TGTGCCAGCAGTGAGCCTGCGGGGGGGCCCTACGAGCAGTACTTC,CASSEPAGGPYEQYF,.,TRBJ2-7,TRBV6-1,TRBD2
TGCGCCAGCAGTGATCCCCCTTTGAACACCGGGGAGCTGTTTTTT,CASSDPPLNTGELFF,.,TRBJ2-2,TRBV10-2,.
TGTGCCAGCAGGACAGGGGGCGCAGACTATGGCTACACCTTC,CASRTGGADYGYTF,.,TRBJ1-2,TRBV6-5,TRBD1
TGCGCCAGCAGCTTAACCAGTCAAGAGACCCAGTACTTC,CASSLTSQETQYF,.,TRBJ2-5,TRBV5-1,.